The rows below give T cell receptor beta chains drawn from one sample of a study of cytomegalovirus exposure and HLA in healthy donors. Produced via immunoSEQ multiplex PCR; TCRdb's table is partial and in-frame only. The sample carries around 180,000 clones, 65% to 80% recorded once. The specimen was PBMCs. The source of these receptors is a woman in her 40s in good health and CMV-seronegative. Both conserved end residues are part of each CDR3. Fields, in order: CDR3 DNA, CDR3 protein, V gene, clone size, D gene, J gene. D genes are given only for firm matches. Expanded clones get a size class; other rows say once, few or many, or leave the size out.

CDR3nt: TGTGCCATCGGAACCGGGGGCCGGGAGGGAAAACTGTTTTTT
CDR3aa: CAIGTGGREGKLFF
v_gene: TRBV19
abundance: few
d_gene: .
j_gene: TRBJ1-4

CDR3nt: TGTGCCAGCAGCTTCAGGTTCAATGGCTACACCTTC
CDR3aa: CASSFRFNGYTF
v_gene: TRBV11-2
abundance: .
d_gene: .
j_gene: TRBJ1-2

CDR3nt: TGTGCCAGCAGCTTCCAGGGGCCTAATAATTCACCCCTCCACTTT
CDR3aa: CASSFQGPNNSPLHF
v_gene: TRBV11-3
abundance: .
d_gene: .
j_gene: TRBJ1-6

CDR3nt: TGTGCCACCCGGCCGCAAACGGAGAGGGGCTACACCTTC
CDR3aa: CATRPQTERGYTF
v_gene: TRBV27
abundance: .
d_gene: .
j_gene: TRBJ1-2

CDR3nt: TGTGCCATCGGCGGCGGCCCCACAGATACGCAGTATTTT
CDR3aa: CAIGGGPTDTQYF
v_gene: TRBV10-3
abundance: .
d_gene: .
j_gene: TRBJ2-3

CDR3nt: TGTGCCAGTAGTATTACAGGGGAGGAGCAGTACTTC
CDR3aa: CASSITGEEQYF
v_gene: TRBV19
abundance: .
d_gene: TRBD1
j_gene: TRBJ2-7

CDR3nt: TGTGCCAGCAGTGGACTCGCGGACACTGAAGCTTTCTTT
CDR3aa: CASSGLADTEAFF
v_gene: TRBV2
abundance: .
d_gene: .
j_gene: TRBJ1-1

CDR3nt: TGTGCCAGTAGTATAGGGACAGGGAATGGGGATGAGCAGTTCTTC
CDR3aa: CASSIGTGNGDEQFF
v_gene: TRBV19
abundance: .
d_gene: TRBD1
j_gene: TRBJ2-1

CDR3nt: TGTGCCAGCAACGCGCCGGGACAGGGGACTGAAGCTTTCTTT
CDR3aa: CASNAPGQGTEAFF
v_gene: TRBV27
abundance: .
d_gene: TRBD1
j_gene: TRBJ1-1

CDR3nt: TGTGCCAGCAGCAGGACAGTACAAGAGACCCAGTACTTC
CDR3aa: CASSRTVQETQYF
v_gene: TRBV27
abundance: .
d_gene: .
j_gene: TRBJ2-5

CDR3nt: TGTGCCAGTAGTATAGGGGGCAGGCGAGATGAGACCCAGTACTTC
CDR3aa: CASSIGGRRDETQYF
v_gene: TRBV19
abundance: .
d_gene: .
j_gene: TRBJ2-5

CDR3nt: TGTGCCAGCAGTGAAGCTGTGGCGGACTATAGCAATCAGCCCCAGCATTTT
CDR3aa: CASSEAVADYSNQPQHF
v_gene: TRBV2
abundance: .
d_gene: .
j_gene: TRBJ1-5

CDR3nt: TGCGCCAGCAGCTTGGCCGGAGGGGGCGAAGAAAAACTGTTTTTT
CDR3aa: CASSLAGGGEEKLFF
v_gene: TRBV5-1
abundance: few
d_gene: TRBD1
j_gene: TRBJ1-4

CDR3nt: TGTGCCTGGAGGGACAGGGCAGGCTACACTGAAGCTTTCTTT
CDR3aa: CAWRDRAGYTEAFF
v_gene: TRBV30
abundance: .
d_gene: TRBD1
j_gene: TRBJ1-1

CDR3nt: TGCGCCAGCAGCTTGAATAGCGGGCAGAACACCGGGGAGCTGTTTTTT
CDR3aa: CASSLNSGQNTGELFF
v_gene: TRBV5-1
abundance: .
d_gene: TRBD2
j_gene: TRBJ2-2

CDR3nt: TGTGCCAGCAGACTACACGGGGGCACTGAAGCTTTCTTT
CDR3aa: CASRLHGGTEAFF
v_gene: TRBV27
abundance: .
d_gene: .
j_gene: TRBJ1-1

CDR3nt: TGCGCCAGCAGCTTGGCCGGGACAGGGTCCGGGGCCAACGTCCTGACTTTC
CDR3aa: CASSLAGTGSGANVLTF
v_gene: TRBV5-1
abundance: .
d_gene: TRBD1
j_gene: TRBJ2-6

CDR3nt: TGTGCCAGCAGTTCCTGGCTAGCGGCAGATACGCAGTATTTT
CDR3aa: CASSSWLAADTQYF
v_gene: TRBV7-9
abundance: .
d_gene: TRBD2
j_gene: TRBJ2-3

CDR3nt: TGTGCCAGCAGCTTAACGCCCTATCTTAGAGGGTATAATGAAAAACTGTTTTTT
CDR3aa: CASSLTPYLRGYNEKLFF
v_gene: TRBV5-6
abundance: .
d_gene: .
j_gene: TRBJ1-4

CDR3nt: TGTGCCAGCAGTTTGACAGACCCCAACACCGGGGAGCTGTTTTTT
CDR3aa: CASSLTDPNTGELFF
v_gene: TRBV28
abundance: .
d_gene: .
j_gene: TRBJ2-2

CDR3nt: TGTGCCAGCAGTTTAGACAAGAACACTGAAGCTTTCTTT
CDR3aa: CASSLDKNTEAFF
v_gene: TRBV27
abundance: few
d_gene: .
j_gene: TRBJ1-1

CDR3nt: TGCGCCAGCAGCTTGGGTACAGGGGCCCGGGAGCTGTTTTTT
CDR3aa: CASSLGTGARELFF
v_gene: TRBV5-1
abundance: few
d_gene: TRBD1
j_gene: TRBJ2-2

CDR3nt: TGCGCCATCGCTTTGACTGATCTGGGCTATGGCTACACCTTC
CDR3aa: CAIALTDLGYGYTF
v_gene: TRBV10-2
abundance: few
d_gene: .
j_gene: TRBJ1-2

CDR3nt: TGTGCCAGCAAAACAGCAGTTGACTATGGCTACACCTTC
CDR3aa: CASKTAVDYGYTF
v_gene: TRBV7-9
abundance: .
d_gene: .
j_gene: TRBJ1-2

CDR3nt: TGTGCCATCAGGGGGGGGACAGGGATGTACGAGCAGTACTTC
CDR3aa: CAIRGGTGMYEQYF
v_gene: TRBV10-3
abundance: .
d_gene: TRBD1
j_gene: TRBJ2-7

CDR3nt: TGTGCCAGCAGCTATATGGGACAGGGCCGGGCTGAAGCTTTCTTT
CDR3aa: CASSYMGQGRAEAFF
v_gene: TRBV7-9
abundance: .
d_gene: TRBD1
j_gene: TRBJ1-1

CDR3nt: TGCAGCGTTGTTTTGGGGGGGACACCCTGGGAAGGCACTGAAGCTTTCTTT
CDR3aa: CSVVLGGTPWEGTEAFF
v_gene: TRBV29-1
abundance: once
d_gene: .
j_gene: TRBJ1-1